The 17 T cell receptor beta chains reported below all come from one sample, sequenced in a study of PD-1 blockade in classical Hodgkin lymphoma. Every single patient, without exception, relapsed after autologous stem cell transplantation, and brentuximab vedotin exposure varied. Repertoires were generated with immunoSEQ multiplex PCR, while TCRdb's copy carries only in-frame clones and drops some. Among some 22,000 clones, 80% were seen once, and the ten largest hold roughly 15%. Sequencing was performed on peripheral blood mononuclear cells (PBMCs), taken before the second cycle of nivolumab. The origin of the receptors is a human donor with classical Hodgkin lymphoma.

This sequence joins TRBV28 and TRBJ2-3; TRBD2 is a possible D gene (5 bases). This CDR3 spans 14 amino acids. Germline CDR1 MDHEN, CDR2 SYDVKM. V was pared by 3 bases and J by 6 bases, with 13 bases between. In DNA, the CDR3 is TGTGCCAGCAGTTTTCTAGCACCGGGGGATACGCAGTATTTT. Translation gives CASSFLAPGDTQYF.

CDR3 nucleotides: TGTGCCAGCAGTCCCGACAAAGGACTAGCGGAGCACGAGCAGTACTTC. It encodes CASSPDKGLAEHEQYF. This chain joins TRBV28 and TRBJ2-7; 10 nucleotides align to TRBD2. This CDR3 spans 16 amino acids. V lost 5 bases, J lost 5 bases, and 12 bases stayed unmatched. Looked up from germline, CDR1 is MDHEN and CDR2 is SYDVKM. Combining the CDR3 with reference TRBV28 and TRBJ2-7 gives the whole variable domain DVKVTQSSRYLVKRTGEKVFLECVQDMDHENMFWYRQDPGLGLRLIYFSYDVKMKEKGDIPEGYSVSREKKERFSLILESASTNQTSMYLCASSPDKGLAEHEQYFGPGTRLTVT.

This chain joins TRBV6-1 and TRBJ1-2, with D perhaps matching TRBD1 (6 bases). The CDR3 has 15 amino acids. Trimming took 0 bases from V and 5 from J, leaving 13 bases between them. From germline, CDR1 is MNHNS and CDR2 SASEGT. Here the CDR3 DNA reads TGTGCCAGCAGTGAAGCTGTGGGGACACTTTATGGCTACACCTTC. It yields the protein CASSEAVGTLYGYTF.

This chain connects TRBV5-1 to TRBJ2-7; D possibly corresponds to TRBD1 (8 bases). The germline CDR1 and CDR2 sequences are SGHRS and YFSETQ. The ends were cut back, 0 bases at V and 6 bases at J, with 19 bases in the middle. CDR3 length equals 16 residues. The CDR3 sequence is CASSLGPQGGGSEQYF. The CDR3 DNA reads TGCGCCAGCAGCTTGGGCCCACAGGGGGGAGGGAGCGAGCAGTACTTC.

The rearrangement links TRBV5-1 to TRBJ2-7, with TRBD2 matching 10 bases. Germline CDR1 is SGHRS and CDR2 is YFSETQ. The CDR3 has 15 residues. J was trimmed by 1 base and V by 0 bases; bases with no gene match: 1. CDR3 coding DNA: TGCGCCAGCAGCTTGGGAGCGGGAGGGTCCTACGAGCAGTACTTC. Translating it yields CASSLGAGGSYEQYF.

The chain carries TRBV2 and TRBJ2-4; 7 bases match TRBD1. CDR1 SNHLY and CDR2 FYNNEI come from the germline V gene. Unmatched junction bases numbered 6, after V lost 4 bases and J lost 3 bases. The CDR3 is 15 residues long. CDR3 region: CASSADTGVKNIQYF. CDR3 in DNA: TGTGCCAGCAGTGCGGATACAGGGGTCAAAAACATTCAGTACTTC.

The chain combines TRBV29-1 with TRBJ2-7; D remains unclear. The CDR3 has 13 residues. Trimming stripped 4 bases from V and 0 bases from J, with 10 bases between. The V gene's germline CDR1 is SQVTM and CDR2 ANQGSEA. This chain's CDR3 is CSVVATSSYEQYF. CDR3 bases: TGCAGCGTTGTAGCCACCAGCTCCTACGAGCAGTACTTC.

This clone was detected once. The V gene is TRBV5-4, the J gene TRBJ2-5, with D tentatively TRBD2 (6 bases). V was cut by 4 bases and J by 0 bases, with 13 bases left in between. CDR1 is SGHNT, CDR2 YYREEE, per germline (reference sequence). The CDR3 is 15 residues long. The CDR3 nucleotides read TGTGCCAGCAGCGCCCGGGAGCGGTACCAAGAGACCCAGTACTTC. Its translation: CASSARERYQETQYF.

The rearrangement uses TRBV5-1 and TRBJ2-2; 10 bases agree with TRBD2. The trim removed 0 bases at V and 4 bases at J, leaving 6 bases unmatched. Germline V gene lookup returns CDR1 SGHRS and CDR2 YFSETQ. This CDR3 region has 17 residues. The CDR3 protein is CASSLGPSGSITGELFF. The CDR3 DNA follows: TGCGCCAGCAGCTTGGGGCCTAGCGGGAGTATCACCGGGGAGCTGTTTTTT.

The chain carries TRBV5-1 and TRBJ2-7, with 10 bases matching TRBD1. The CDR3 runs to 15 residues. The germline V gene encodes CDR1 SGHRS and CDR2 YFSETQ. Trimming cost V 4 bases and J 6 bases; bases outside gene matches: 10. CDR3: CASSQNRDRGGEQYF. CDR3 bases: TGCGCCAGCAGCCAAAACCGGGACAGGGGTGGCGAGCAGTACTTC. Combining the CDR3 with reference TRBV5-1 and TRBJ2-7 gives the whole variable domain KAGVTQTPRYLIKTRGQQVTLSCSPISGHRSVSWYQQTPGQGLQFLFEYFSETQRNKGNFPGRFSGRQFSNSRSEMNVSTLELGDSALYLCASSQNRDRGGEQYFGPGTRLTVT.

This clone has just one count. This chain connects TRBV9 to TRBJ2-5, with 8 bases that match TRBD2. CDR3 length: 16 amino acids. Germline CDR1 reads SGDLS; CDR2 reads YYNGEE. V shed 3 bases and J 5 bases; nucleotides not matched to a gene: 12. The CDR3 reads CASSAGAGGIGETQYF. CDR3 coding DNA: TGTGCCAGCAGCGCAGGGGCGGGAGGTATCGGGGAGACCCAGTACTTC.

The rearrangement joins TRBV2 to TRBJ2-1, with TRBD1 identical over 9 bases. The germline V gene has CDR1 SNHLY and CDR2 FYNNEI. V lost 6 bases, J lost 7 bases, and 7 bases stayed unmatched. There are 14 residues in the CDR3. This CDR3 is CASSLQGALNEQFF. CDR3 coding DNA: TGTGCCAGCAGCCTACAGGGGGCCTTAAATGAGCAGTTCTTC.

This chain links TRBV28 with TRBJ2-1; D might be TRBD1 or TRBD2, each matching 5 bases. V shed 4 bases and J shed 2 bases, with 12 bases lying between them. The CDR3 is 15 residues long. Germline V lookup: CDR1 MDHEN, CDR2 SYDVKM. The DNA for the CDR3 is TGTGCCAGCAGTTGGGACGTCCCCCCCTACAATGAGCAGTTCTTC. This sequence encodes CASSWDVPPYNEQFF.

The sample holds one count of this clone. V and J are TRBV28 and TRBJ2-1; a possible D gene is TRBD2 (6 bases). The CDR3 runs 14 residues. Deletions cut 5 bases from V and 3 bases from J, with 11 bases between. Looked up from germline, CDR1 is MDHEN and CDR2 is SYDVKM. CDR3 region: CASSRLEGYNEQFF. In nucleotides, the CDR3 is TGTGCCAGCAGTAGACTAGAGGGCTACAATGAGCAGTTCTTC. Combining the CDR3 with reference TRBV28 and TRBJ2-1 gives the whole variable domain DVKVTQSSRYLVKRTGEKVFLECVQDMDHENMFWYRQDPGLGLRLIYFSYDVKMKEKGDIPEGYSVSREKKERFSLILESASTNQTSMYLCASSRLEGYNEQFFGPGTRLTVL.

This clone came up a few times. The chain has TRBV5-4 and TRBJ1-1, with unresolved D. Looked up from germline, CDR1 is SGHNT and CDR2 is YYREEE (reference sequence). V lost 0 bases to trimming and J lost 0 bases, with 3 bases between them. The CDR3 is 13 amino acids. The CDR3 nucleotides are TGTGCCAGCAGCTTGGGGTTGAACACTGAAGCTTTCTTT. Translating it yields CASSLGLNTEAFF. Based on the CDR3 plus reference TRBV5-4 and TRBJ1-1, the full variable domain is ETGVTQSPTHLIKTRGQQVTLRCSSQSGHNTVSWYQQALGQGPQFIFQYYREEENGRGNFPPRFSGLQFPNYSSELNVNALELDDSALYLCASSLGLNTEAFFGQGTRLTVV.

CDR3 region: CASSIGGGVIGAPQHF. CDR3 bases: TGTGCCAGTAGTATCGGAGGCGGGGTAATTGGAGCGCCCCAGCATTTT. The J gene is TRBJ1-5, the V gene TRBV19; D gene uncertain. The CDR3 runs 16 residues. Germline V gene lookup returns CDR1 LNHDA and CDR2 SQIVND (reference sequence). The ends were cut back, 3 bases at V and 9 bases at J, with 21 bases in the middle. Complete variable domain (other parts from reference TRBV19 and TRBJ1-5): DGGITQSPKYLFRKEGQNVTLSCEQNLNHDAMYWYRQDPGQGLRLIYYSQIVNDFQKGDIAEGYSVSREKKESFPLTVTSAQKNPTAFYLCASSIGGGVIGAPQHFGDGTRLSIL.

This clone was detected only once. The chain couples TRBV4-2 to TRBJ2-5; TRBD2 agrees at 11 bases. The CDR3 extends over 14 amino acids. Germline V lookup: CDR1 LGHNA, CDR2 YNFKEQ. J lost 13 bases, V lost 7 bases, and 14 bases had no gene match. CDR3 bases: TGTGCCAGCACCAAAAGACTAGCGGGACCCGACCCGTACTTC. It encodes CASTKRLAGPDPYF.